These 27 T cell receptor beta chains were sequenced from one sample in a study of spatial heterogeneity in lung cancer. Study-wide findings and caveats: Expanded alpha and beta TCR counts within tumors tracked tumor mutation counts.

Antigens of these TCRs are unknown. Regarding time point: sample taken at primary tumor resection. From the 5' RACE reads, TCRdb called clonotypes with MiXCR, one entry per CDR3 protein. The data contain roughly 2,300 distinct CDR3 sequences, roughly 35% of them singletons. This sample comprised lung tumor tissue, obtained at surgery. These receptors all stem from a male donor with early-stage non-small cell lung cancer.

This clonotype rates as medium-sized (0.01 to 0.1%). The library was prepared for alpha chains; this beta chain is a stray read, so its frequency means little. The rearrangement links TRBV18 to TRBJ2-2; D is perhaps TRBD1 (6 bases). The germline CDR1 and CDR2 sequences are KGHSH and LQKENI. Trimming took off 3 bases at V and 5 bases at J, with 13 bases between the two ends. CDR3 size: 15 residues. The CDR3 protein is CASSPGGGQTGELFF. The DNA for the CDR3 is TGTGCCAGCTCACCCGGCGGAGGACAGACCGGGGAGCTGTTTTTT.

This clonotype is medium-sized (0.01 to 0.1%) by share. In a library made to pick up alpha chains, this beta chain is a stray read with a size that means little. The gene calls are TRBV6-2 or TRBV6-3 and TRBJ2-7; 10 bases are shared with TRBD2. Per germline, CDR1 MNHEY and CDR2 SVGEGT. This CDR3 has 13 residues. Losses at the gene ends were 6 bases for V and 4 bases for J; bases not matched to a gene: 3. The CDR3 DNA reads as TGTGCCAGCAGCATGACTAGCGGGTACGAGCAGTACTTC. It yields the protein CASSMTSGYEQYF.

Relative to its sample, this clonotype is medium-sized (0.01 to 0.1%). The library was designed around alpha chains, so this beta chain is a stray read whose abundance carries little weight. The CDR3 nucleotides are TGCAGCGTTGAACCCCAACAGAACACTGAAGCTTTCTTT. It is translated as CSVEPQQNTEAFF. The rearrangement uses TRBV29-1 and TRBJ1-1; the D is unclear. Trimming removed 2 bases at V and 1 base at J, with 8 bases between. Germline CDR1 is SQVTM and CDR2 is ANQGSEA. The CDR3 runs 13 residues.

This clonotype was detected only once. The library was built for alpha chains, so this beta chain is an off-target read and its size means little. The genes are TRBV4-3 and TRBJ1-2; D unresolved. Trimming stripped 0 bases from V and 5 bases from J, with 16 bases between. The CDR3 contains 16 residues. Germline V gene sequence: CDR1 LGHNA, CDR2 YSLEER. The CDR3 sequence: CASSQDRGGAGYGYTF. The CDR3 nucleotides read TGCGCCAGCAGCCAAGATAGAGGCGGAGCAGGTTATGGCTACACCTTC.

Regarding this clonotype: This beta chain was picked up by a library intended for alpha chains and is off target, so its count carries little meaning. J is TRBJ2-2 and V is TRBV7-3; TRBD1 agrees at 7 bases. This CDR3 is built from 14 residues. V was pared by 2 bases and J by 5 bases, with 2 bases of the junction left unmatched. Germline V gene lookup returns CDR1 SGHTA and CDR2 FQGTGA. The CDR3: CASSLDRETGELFF. The DNA for the CDR3 is TGTGCCAGCAGCTTAGACAGGGAAACCGGGGAGCTGTTTTTT.

In its sample, this clonotype was seen many times. For a library built for alpha chains, this beta chain is a stray read; little rests on its size. The rearrangement joins TRBV11-2 to TRBJ2-1; no firm D call. Trimming took 1 base from V and 2 from J, leaving 9 bases between them. Germline assignment: CDR1 SGHAT and CDR2 FQNNGV. This CDR3 has 15 residues. The CDR3 reads CASSLVVSPYNEQFF. CDR3 coding DNA: TGTGCCAGCAGCTTAGTAGTTTCCCCCTACAATGAGCAGTTCTTC.

Concerning this clonotype itself: Because the library targeted alpha chains, this beta chain is an off-target read whose size means little. This chain joins TRBV9 and TRBJ2-3; D uncertain. Germline values: CDR1 SGDLS, CDR2 YYNGEE. The V end lost 0 bases, the J end lost 0 bases, and 5 bases lay between the germline ends. This CDR3 contains 14 residues. The DNA of the CDR3 is TGTGCCAGCAGCGTAGGGGCTAGCACAGATACGCAGTATTTT. It translates to CASSVGASTDTQYF.

Concerning this clonotype itself: This beta chain lies outside the target of a library built for alpha chains; its clone size means little. This chain links TRBV20-1 with TRBJ2-3; D is possibly TRBD1 (5 bases). Germline V gene lookup returns CDR1 DFQATT and CDR2 SNEGSKA (reference sequence). The length of the CDR3 is 14 residues. V lost 6 bases, J lost 0 bases, and 13 bases lay in between. This CDR3 is CSAPGMASTDTQYF. In nucleotides, the CDR3 is TGCAGTGCCCCAGGGATGGCTAGCACAGATACGCAGTATTTT.

This clonotype was counted a few times. This beta chain is an unintended read in a library built for alpha chains; its size means little. This sequence joins TRBV29-1 and TRBJ2-5; TRBD1 might be the D (5 bases). CDR3 size: 14 residues. Trimming removed 3 bases from V and 4 bases from J, with 15 bases in between. Germline lookup yields CDR1 SQVTM and CDR2 ANQGSEA. The DNA of the CDR3 is TGCAGCGTTGATGCAGGGAAGGGGTTAGAGACCCAGTACTTC. Translation: CSVDAGKGLETQYF.

This clonotype is large in the sample. A library prepared for alpha chains yielded this beta chain as an off-target read; its size is of little meaning. The V and J genes are TRBV7-8 and TRBJ2-1; D is possibly TRBD1 or TRBD2 (5 bases each). Germline CDR1 reads SGHVS; CDR2 reads FQNEAQ. The CDR3 has 15 residues. Trimming stripped 0 bases from V and 4 bases from J, with 10 bases between. CDR3 nucleotides: TGTGCCAGCAGCTTAGCCGGGACGCGGTACAATGAGCAGTTCTTC. Translating it yields CASSLAGTRYNEQFF.

This clonotype qualifies as medium-sized. The library was prepared for alpha chains; this beta chain is a stray read, so its frequency means little. The chain combines TRBV5-4 with TRBJ2-2; a weak D match, TRBD1 (6 bases). With 7 bases removed from V and 5 bases from J, the gap between germline ends came to 18 bases. CDR3 size: 15 residues. Germline V CDR1 and CDR2: SGHNT, YYREEE (reference sequence). Here the CDR3 DNA reads TGTGCCAGCCAATACAGGGCCGGTGGGACCGGGGAGCTGTTTTTT. Amino acids: CASQYRAGGTGELFF.

This clonotype was counted a few times. This beta chain came through as a stray read in a library set up for alpha chains, and its size says little. The V call is TRBV29-1, the J call TRBJ2-5; perhaps TRBD2 as D (5 bases). V was trimmed by 3 bases and J by 2 bases, leaving 13 bases between them. The CDR3 has 14 residues. Per germline, CDR1 SQVTM and CDR2 ANQGSEA. The CDR3 region is CSVDRSGLQETQYF. CDR3 nucleotides: TGCAGCGTTGACCGGAGCGGCCTACAAGAGACCCAGTACTTC.

A remark on this clonotype: This beta chain turned up in a library designed for alpha chains; as an off-target read, its abundance says little. The V and J genes are TRBV6-2 or TRBV6-3 and TRBJ2-1; 9 nucleotides line up with TRBD2. This CDR3 has 13 amino acids. Looked up from germline, CDR1 is MNHEY and CDR2 is SVGEGT. V trimming: 6 bases; J trimming: 14 bases; junction bases outside the gene matches: 11. The CDR3 DNA sequence: TGTGCCAGCAGCGAGTGGCGGGAGGGCCGTAAGTTCTTC. This codes for CASSEWREGRKFF.

Regarding this clonotype: Since it is a stray read in a library aimed at alpha chains, this beta chain has a size that is not meaningful. The genes are TRBV29-1 and TRBJ2-3; the D gene could be TRBD1 or TRBD2 (6 bases each). CDR1 and CDR2 (germline): SQVTM, ANQGSEA. The CDR3 runs 13 residues. With 2 bases removed from V and 5 bases from J, the gap between germline ends came to 11 bases. The CDR3 region is CSVEPGAGDTQYF. The CDR3 nucleotides read TGCAGCGTTGAACCGGGGGCGGGAGATACGCAGTATTTT.

As to this clonotype: Because this beta chain is a stray read in a library intended to capture alpha chains, its abundance should not be given much weight. The genes are TRBV20-1 and TRBJ2-7, with 7 bases identical to TRBD1. Germline V lookup: CDR1 DFQATT, CDR2 SNEGSKA (reference sequence). V lost 6 bases, J lost 2 bases, and 10 bases stayed unmatched. The CDR3 sequence is 14 residues long. CDR3 sequence (DNA): TGCAGTGCCCCAAAAACAGGGGCGGCCTACGAGCAGTACTTC. Amino acid sequence: CSAPKTGAAYEQYF.

By sample fraction, this clonotype is medium-sized. Found in a library prepared for alpha chains, this beta chain is an off-target read, and its abundance has little meaning. J is TRBJ2-3 and V is TRBV7-2; perhaps TRBD2 as D (6 bases). Trimming pared 1 base from V and 1 base from J, leaving 24 bases between. Germline loops: CDR1 SGHTA, CDR2 FQGNSA. This CDR3 spans 20 amino acids. CDR3 loop: CASSLVLFGTRDPRTDTQYF. In DNA, the CDR3 is TGTGCCAGCAGCTTAGTATTATTCGGGACTCGGGACCCCCGCACAGATACGCAGTATTTT. The whole variable domain, remainder taken from reference TRBV7-2 and TRBJ2-3, is GAGVSQSPSNKVTEKGKDVELRCDPISGHTALYWYRQSLGQGLEFLIYFQGNSAPDKSGLPSDRFSAERTGGSVSTLTIQRTQQEDSAVYLCASSLVLFGTRDPRTDTQYFGPGTRLTVL.

On this clonotype itself: The size of this beta chain means little, since it is a stray read in a library made for alpha chains. CDR3 sequence (DNA): TGTGCCAGCAGCCCTCCGGGACTAGCGGGAGTGGAGACCCAGTACTTC. Residues: CASSPPGLAGVETQYF. The V call is TRBV5-5, the J call TRBJ2-5; 14 nucleotides line up with TRBD2. The trim removed 4 bases at V and 5 bases at J, leaving 7 bases unmatched. This CDR3 has 16 residues. CDR1 and CDR2 from the germline V gene are SGHKS and YYEKEE (reference sequence).

This clonotype has a count of ten or more. This beta chain is an unintended read in a library built for alpha chains; its size means little. The chain is built from TRBV10-3 and TRBJ2-3; 10 nucleotides agree with TRBD2. The germline V gene has CDR1 ENHRY and CDR2 SYGVKD. Unmatched junction bases numbered 6, after V lost 10 bases and J lost 2 bases. The CDR3 has 14 residues. CDR3 loop: CATRTSGPTDTQYF. CDR3 coding DNA: TGTGCCACCCGGACTAGCGGCCCCACAGATACGCAGTATTTT.

Remarks on this clonotype: The library was designed around alpha chains, so this beta chain is a stray read whose abundance carries little weight. The chain employs TRBV10-3 and TRBJ2-3, with 7 nucleotides matching TRBD1. Germline loops: CDR1 ENHRY, CDR2 SYGVKD. The CDR3 runs to 14 residues. J gave up 2 bases and V 7 bases, and 6 bases lay outside the gene matches. The CDR3 coding sequence is TGTGCCATCAACCGACAGGGCGACACAGATACGCAGTATTTT. Protein sequence: CAINRQGDTDTQYF.

A remark on this clonotype: Because this beta chain is a stray read in a library intended to capture alpha chains, its abundance should not be given much weight. This chain connects TRBV3-1 to TRBJ2-2; 10 nucleotides line up with TRBD2. The V segment lost 2 bases and the J segment 2 bases; nucleotides outside the gene matches: 8. Per the germline V gene, CDR1 is LGHDT and CDR2 is YNNKEL (reference sequence). This CDR3 is 18 amino acids long. This CDR3 reads CASSQPTSGDTNTGELFF. CDR3 in DNA: TGTGCCAGCAGCCAACCCACTAGCGGGGACACTAACACCGGGGAGCTGTTTTTT.

This clonotype is deemed medium-sized (0.01 to 0.1%). Since it is a stray read in a library aimed at alpha chains, this beta chain has a size that is not meaningful. The J gene is TRBJ2-3, the V gene TRBV18; 8 bases align to TRBD2. The CDR3 runs 16 residues. V was pared by 1 base and J by 1 base, with 4 bases of the junction left unmatched. The V gene's germline CDR1 is KGHSH and CDR2 LQKENI. The DNA for the CDR3 is TGTGCCAGCTCACCACTTGGACTAGCCCGCACAGATACGCAGTATTTT. Translation gives CASSPLGLARTDTQYF.

In its sample, this clonotype is medium-sized. This beta chain came through as a stray read in a library set up for alpha chains, and its size says little. The V gene is TRBV7-9, the J gene TRBJ2-7; D uncertain. This CDR3 contains 14 residues. V gave up 1 base and J gave up 2 bases, with 9 bases separating them. CDR1 and CDR2 from the germline V gene are SEHNR and FQNEAQ (reference sequence). CDR3 in DNA: TGTGCCAGCAGCTTAGAATGGGGAACCTACGAGCAGTACTTC. It codes for CASSLEWGTYEQYF.

This clonotype was found a few times. This beta chain slipped into a library made for alpha chains as a stray read, so its size is not meaningful. V usage is TRBV7-2 and J usage is TRBJ2-1; TRBD2 matches 10 bases. The CDR3 is 14 residues long. From germline, CDR1 is SGHTA and CDR2 FQGNSA. The V and J ends lost 8 bases and 10 bases, in that order; junction bases with no gene match: 11. The CDR3 nucleotides are TGTGCCAGCCAATTCGGGACTAGCGTTGGGGAGCAGTTCTTC. Translation gives CASQFGTSVGEQFF.

In its sample, this clonotype was seen once. Found in a library prepared for alpha chains, this beta chain is an off-target read, and its abundance has little meaning. The genes are TRBV27 and TRBJ2-5; 9 nucleotides align to TRBD1. This CDR3 is 20 amino acids long. With V trimmed by 2 bases and J by 0 bases, 16 bases remained unmatched. CDR1 is MNHEY and CDR2 is SMNVEV in the germline V gene (reference sequence). The CDR3 bases are TGTGCCAGCAGTTTACCTTCAACCGATCGGGACAGGGTGCACCAAGAGACCCAGTACTTC. This encodes CASSLPSTDRDRVHQETQYF.

As to this clonotype: Found in a library prepared for alpha chains, this beta chain is an off-target read, and its abundance has little meaning. This rearrangement joins TRBV28 to TRBJ2-1; TRBD2 aligns across 8 bases. Trimming cost V 5 bases and J 0 bases; bases outside gene matches: 9. Germline V gene lookup returns CDR1 MDHEN and CDR2 SYDVKM. CDR3 length equals 17 residues. The CDR3 region is CASSHPGLGSSYNEQFF. The CDR3 bases are TGTGCCAGCAGTCACCCGGGACTAGGGAGCTCCTACAATGAGCAGTTCTTC.

By share of the sample, this clonotype is large. Because the library targeted alpha chains, this beta chain is an off-target read whose size means little. This chain links TRBV18 with TRBJ1-2, with 12 bases fitting TRBD1. V dropped 3 bases and J dropped 0; count of bases not matched to a gene: 5. Germline V lookup: CDR1 KGHSH, CDR2 LQKENI. The CDR3 is 17 amino acids. CDR3: CASSPGTGGYPNYGYTF. The CDR3 region has the DNA TGTGCCAGCTCACCCGGGACAGGGGGCTACCCTAACTATGGCTACACCTTC.

Regarding this clonotype: This beta chain is an unintended read in a library built for alpha chains; its size means little. J is TRBJ2-1 and V is TRBV7-8, with D possibly called TRBD1 or TRBD2 (5 bases each). CDR3 length: 15 amino acids. Trimming removed 9 bases from V and 0 bases from J, with 15 bases in between. Germline V CDR1 and CDR2: SGHVS, FQNEAQ. The CDR3 sequence: CASTLGDSSYNEQFF. The CDR3 DNA sequence: TGTGCCAGTACCTTGGGGGATAGCTCCTACAATGAGCAGTTCTTC.